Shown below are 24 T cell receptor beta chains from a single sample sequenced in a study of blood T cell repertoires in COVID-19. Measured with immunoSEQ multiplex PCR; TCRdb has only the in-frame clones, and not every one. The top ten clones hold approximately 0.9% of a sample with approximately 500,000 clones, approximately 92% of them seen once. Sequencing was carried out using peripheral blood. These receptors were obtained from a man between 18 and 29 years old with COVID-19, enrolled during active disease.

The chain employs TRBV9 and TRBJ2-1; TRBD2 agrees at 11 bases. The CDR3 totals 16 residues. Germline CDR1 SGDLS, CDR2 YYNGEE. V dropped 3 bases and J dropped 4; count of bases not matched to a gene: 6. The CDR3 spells CASSGSGTSGYNEQFF. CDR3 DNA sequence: TGTGCCAGCAGCGGATCCGGGACTAGCGGTTACAATGAGCAGTTCTTC.

CDR3 sequence: CASRDQGNEQFF. Here the CDR3 DNA reads TGTGCCAGCAGAGATCAGGGCAATGAGCAGTTCTTC. V is TRBV12-3 or TRBV12-4 and J is TRBJ2-1; the D gene is possibly TRBD1 (5 bases). V lost 6 bases and J lost 6, with 9 bases in between. The CDR3 spans 12 residues.

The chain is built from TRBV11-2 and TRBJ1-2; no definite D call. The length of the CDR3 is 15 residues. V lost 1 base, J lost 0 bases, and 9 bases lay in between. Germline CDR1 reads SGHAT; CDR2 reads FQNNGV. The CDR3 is CASSLAGEPNYGYTF. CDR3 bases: TGTGCCAGCAGCTTAGCGGGAGAACCTAACTATGGCTACACCTTC.

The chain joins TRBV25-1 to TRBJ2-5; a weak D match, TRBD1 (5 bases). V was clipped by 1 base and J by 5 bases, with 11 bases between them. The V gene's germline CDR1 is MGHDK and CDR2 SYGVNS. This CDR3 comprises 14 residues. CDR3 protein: CASSESVRDETQYF. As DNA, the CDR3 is TGTGCCAGCAGTGAATCCGTCAGGGATGAGACCCAGTACTTC.

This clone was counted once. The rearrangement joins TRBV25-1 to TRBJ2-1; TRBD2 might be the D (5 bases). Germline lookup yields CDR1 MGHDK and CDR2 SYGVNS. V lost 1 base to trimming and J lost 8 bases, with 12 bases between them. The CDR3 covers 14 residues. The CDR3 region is CASSEWRPGDEQFF. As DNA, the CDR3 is TGTGCCAGCAGTGAATGGCGACCCGGGGATGAGCAGTTCTTC.

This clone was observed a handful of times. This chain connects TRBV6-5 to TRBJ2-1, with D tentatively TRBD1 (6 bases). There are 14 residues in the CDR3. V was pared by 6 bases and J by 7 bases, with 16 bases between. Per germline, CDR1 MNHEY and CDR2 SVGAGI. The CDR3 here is CASRQTGLGNEQFF. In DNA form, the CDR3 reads TGTGCCAGCAGGCAAACAGGGCTCGGGAATGAGCAGTTCTTC.

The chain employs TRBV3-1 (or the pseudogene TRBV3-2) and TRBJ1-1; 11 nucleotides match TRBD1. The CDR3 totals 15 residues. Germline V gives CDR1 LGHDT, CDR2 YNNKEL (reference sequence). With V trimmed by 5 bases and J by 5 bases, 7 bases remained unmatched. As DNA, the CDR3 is TGTGCCAGCAGCTTTAGGACAGGGGGCGAGACTGAAGCTTTCTTT. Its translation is CASSFRTGGETEAFF.

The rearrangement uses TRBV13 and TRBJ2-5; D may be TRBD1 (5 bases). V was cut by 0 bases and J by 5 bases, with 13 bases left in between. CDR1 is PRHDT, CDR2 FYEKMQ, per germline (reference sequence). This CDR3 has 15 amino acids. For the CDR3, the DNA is TGTGCCAGCAGCTTAGGTCTGGGGCAGAGGGAGACCCAGTACTTC. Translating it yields CASSLGLGQRETQYF.

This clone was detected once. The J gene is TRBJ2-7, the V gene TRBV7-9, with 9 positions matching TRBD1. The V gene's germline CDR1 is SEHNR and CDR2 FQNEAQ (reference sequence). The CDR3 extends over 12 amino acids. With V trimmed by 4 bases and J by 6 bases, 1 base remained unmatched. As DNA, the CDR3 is TGTGCCAGCAGCTGGACAGGGGCCGAGCAGTACTTC. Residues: CASSWTGAEQYF.

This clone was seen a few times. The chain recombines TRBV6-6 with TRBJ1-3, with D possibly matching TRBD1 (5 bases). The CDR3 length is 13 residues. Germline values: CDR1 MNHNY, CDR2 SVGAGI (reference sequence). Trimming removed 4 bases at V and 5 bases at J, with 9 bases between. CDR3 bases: TGTGCCAGCAGTTTTCGGACAAGAAACACCATATATTTT. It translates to CASSFRTRNTIYF.

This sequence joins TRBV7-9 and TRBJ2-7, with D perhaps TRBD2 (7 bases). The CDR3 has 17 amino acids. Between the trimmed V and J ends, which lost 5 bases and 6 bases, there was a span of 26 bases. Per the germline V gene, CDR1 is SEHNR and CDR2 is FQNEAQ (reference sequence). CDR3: CASSNHAGLERGGEQYF. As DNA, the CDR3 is TGTGCCAGCAGCAATCACGCAGGGCTAGAGAGGGGGGGCGAGCAGTACTTC.

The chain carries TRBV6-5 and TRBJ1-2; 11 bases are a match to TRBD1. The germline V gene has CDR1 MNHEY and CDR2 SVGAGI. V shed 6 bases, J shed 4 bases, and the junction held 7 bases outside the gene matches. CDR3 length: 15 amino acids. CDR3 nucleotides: TGTGCCAGCAGCCCCGGACAGGGGGCCTCCTATGGCTACACCTTC. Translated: CASSPGQGASYGYTF.

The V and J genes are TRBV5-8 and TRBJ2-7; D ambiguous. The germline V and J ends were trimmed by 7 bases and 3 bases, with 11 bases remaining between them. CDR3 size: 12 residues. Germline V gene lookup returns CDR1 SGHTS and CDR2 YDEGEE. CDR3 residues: CASLHSYYEQYF. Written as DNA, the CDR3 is TGTGCCAGCCTACACAGCTACTACGAGCAGTACTTC. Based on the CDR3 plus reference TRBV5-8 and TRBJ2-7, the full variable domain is EAGVTQSPTHLIKTRGQQATLRCSPISGHTSVYWYQQALGLGLQFLLWYDEGEERNRGNFPPRFSGRQFPNYSSELNVNALELEDSALYLCASLHSYYEQYFGPGTRLTVT.

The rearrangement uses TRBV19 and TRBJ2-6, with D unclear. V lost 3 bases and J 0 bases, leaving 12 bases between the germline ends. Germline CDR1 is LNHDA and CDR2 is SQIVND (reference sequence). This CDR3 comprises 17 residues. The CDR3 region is CASSMVGFSSGANVLTF. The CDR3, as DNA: TGTGCCAGTAGTATGGTCGGTTTCTCCTCTGGGGCCAACGTCCTGACTTTC. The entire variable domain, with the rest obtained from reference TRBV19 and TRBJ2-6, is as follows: DGGITQSPKYLFRKEGQNVTLSCEQNLNHDAMYWYRQDPGQGLRLIYYSQIVNDFQKGDIAEGYSVSREKKESFPLTVTSAQKNPTAFYLCASSMVGFSSGANVLTFGAGSRLTVL.

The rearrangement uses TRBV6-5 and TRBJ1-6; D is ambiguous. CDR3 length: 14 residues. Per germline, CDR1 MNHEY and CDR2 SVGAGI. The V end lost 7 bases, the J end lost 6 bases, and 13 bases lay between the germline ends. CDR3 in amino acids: CASTLLASNSPLHF. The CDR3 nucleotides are TGTGCCAGCACCCTGCTGGCTTCTAATTCACCCCTCCACTTT.

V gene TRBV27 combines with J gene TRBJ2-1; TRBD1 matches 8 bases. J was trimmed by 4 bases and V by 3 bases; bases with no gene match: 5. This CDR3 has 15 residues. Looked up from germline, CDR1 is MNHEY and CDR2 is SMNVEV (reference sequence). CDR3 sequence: CASSFSGQAYNEQFF. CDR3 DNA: TGTGCCAGCAGTTTCTCGGGACAGGCGTACAATGAGCAGTTCTTC.

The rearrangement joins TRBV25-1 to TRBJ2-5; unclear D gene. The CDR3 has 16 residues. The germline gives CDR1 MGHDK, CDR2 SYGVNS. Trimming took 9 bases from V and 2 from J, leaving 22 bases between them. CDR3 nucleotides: TGTGCCAGTGACCTTATAGACACAATATCACAAGAGACCCAGTACTTC. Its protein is CASDLIDTISQETQYF.

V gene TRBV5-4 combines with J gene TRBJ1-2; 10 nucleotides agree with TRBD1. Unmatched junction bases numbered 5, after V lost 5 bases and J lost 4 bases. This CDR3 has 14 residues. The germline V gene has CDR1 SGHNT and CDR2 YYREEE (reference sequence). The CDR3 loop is CASRGTGVSYGYTF. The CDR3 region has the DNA TGTGCCAGCAGGGGGACAGGGGTTAGCTATGGCTACACCTTC.

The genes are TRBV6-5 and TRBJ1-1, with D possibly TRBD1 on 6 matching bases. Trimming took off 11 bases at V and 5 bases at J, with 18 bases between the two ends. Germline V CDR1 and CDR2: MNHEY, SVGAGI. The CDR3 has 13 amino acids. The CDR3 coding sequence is TGTGCCGGGGCGAATAACGGACAGACTGAAGCTTTCTTT. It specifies CAGANNGQTEAFF.

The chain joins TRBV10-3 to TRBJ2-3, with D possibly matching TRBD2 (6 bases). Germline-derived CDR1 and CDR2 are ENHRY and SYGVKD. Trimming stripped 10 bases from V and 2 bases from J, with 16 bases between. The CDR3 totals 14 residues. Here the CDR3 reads CATSPGLTTDTQYF. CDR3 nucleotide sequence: TGTGCCACTTCACCGGGACTCACCACAGATACGCAGTATTTT.

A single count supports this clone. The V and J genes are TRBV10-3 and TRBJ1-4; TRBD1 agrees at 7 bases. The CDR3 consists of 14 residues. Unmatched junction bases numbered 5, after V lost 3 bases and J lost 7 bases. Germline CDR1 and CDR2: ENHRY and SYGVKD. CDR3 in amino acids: CAISDDREGEKLFF. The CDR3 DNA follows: TGTGCCATCAGTGACGACAGGGAAGGTGAAAAACTGTTTTTT.

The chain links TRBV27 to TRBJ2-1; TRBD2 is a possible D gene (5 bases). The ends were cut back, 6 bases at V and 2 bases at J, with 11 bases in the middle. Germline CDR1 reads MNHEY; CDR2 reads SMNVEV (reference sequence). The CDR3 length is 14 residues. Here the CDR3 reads CASSPAGTYNEQFF. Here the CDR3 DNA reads TGTGCCAGCAGCCCCGCCGGGACCTACAATGAGCAGTTCTTC.

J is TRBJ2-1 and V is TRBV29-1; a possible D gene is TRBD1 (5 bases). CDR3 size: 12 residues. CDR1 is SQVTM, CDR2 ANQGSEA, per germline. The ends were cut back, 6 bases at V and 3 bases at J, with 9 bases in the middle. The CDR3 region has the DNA TGCAGCGTGGACACACTCTACAATGAGCAGTTCTTC. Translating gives CSVDTLYNEQFF.

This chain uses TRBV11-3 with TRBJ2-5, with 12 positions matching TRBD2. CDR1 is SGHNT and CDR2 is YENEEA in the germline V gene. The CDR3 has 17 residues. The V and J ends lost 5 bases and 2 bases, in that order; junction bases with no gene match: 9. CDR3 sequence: CASSIWTSGTEQETQYF. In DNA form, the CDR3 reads TGTGCCAGCAGCATATGGACTAGCGGGACCGAGCAAGAGACCCAGTACTTC.